This T cell receptor (beta chain) appears in the sequencing data of a study of human T cells and chemical hapten exposure. Study information: Each week of the approximately 25-week study, patients had diphenylcyclopropenone applied to the scalp.

Via MiXCR, TCRdb re-called the RACE reads, giving one row per CDR3 protein. The sample lists around 380,000 distinct CDR3 sequences; 4.8% were seen once. This clonotype was seen repeatedly, ten times or more. The time point: patch test 1, 2 weeks after DPC sensitization. Treatment described: therapeutic diphenylcyclopropenone sensitization with weekly scalp DPC. The TCR was taken from a woman aged 45 to 65 with alopecia areata. Some clones in this sample may be carry-over from other donors' samples. The sequencing here drew on whole blood, taken in connection with sensitization to the hapten diphenylcyclopropenone (DPC).

CDR3 protein: CSATTGSYEQYF. Written as DNA, the CDR3 is TGCAGTGCTACGACGGGAAGCTACGAGCAGTACTTC. The rearrangement joins TRBV20-1 to TRBJ2-7; TRBD2 might be the D (5 bases). V dropped 4 bases and J dropped 3 bases, with 10 bases sitting between them. The CDR3 extends over 12 amino acids. Germline V gene sequence: CDR1 DFQATT, CDR2 SNEGSKA (reference sequence).